The source of this T cell receptor (beta chain) is a study of molecular identifiers for immune sequencing clone quantification. Looking at the study overall: Replicate runs used RNA from around 18,000 or 91,000 naive CD8 cells, which was split five ways into aliquots, and four of those aliquots were then sequenced.

Germline V gene lookup returns CDR1 LGHNA and CDR2 YSLEER. The CDR3 is 13 residues long. V dropped 2 bases and J dropped 6 bases, with 9 bases sitting between them. Each CDR3 protein gets one entry after TCRdb re-called the PCR reads with MiXCR. The table shows a few hundred thousand distinct CDR3 sequences, with around a fifth occurring only once. This clonotype was found many times. This sequence originates from a human donor in good health. Some libraries in this study had Jurkat cell RNA spiked in. The material sequenced was naive CD8+ T cells from blood, with Jurkat cell RNA spiked in. Subset of the sample: FACS-sorted CD8+CD4-CCR7+CD45RA+ naive T cells. The J gene is TRBJ2-3, the V gene TRBV4-3; D remains ambiguous. CDR3 sequence: CASSQMSWDTQYF. CDR3 coding DNA: TGCGCCAGCAGCCAAATGTCCTGGGATACGCAGTATTTT.